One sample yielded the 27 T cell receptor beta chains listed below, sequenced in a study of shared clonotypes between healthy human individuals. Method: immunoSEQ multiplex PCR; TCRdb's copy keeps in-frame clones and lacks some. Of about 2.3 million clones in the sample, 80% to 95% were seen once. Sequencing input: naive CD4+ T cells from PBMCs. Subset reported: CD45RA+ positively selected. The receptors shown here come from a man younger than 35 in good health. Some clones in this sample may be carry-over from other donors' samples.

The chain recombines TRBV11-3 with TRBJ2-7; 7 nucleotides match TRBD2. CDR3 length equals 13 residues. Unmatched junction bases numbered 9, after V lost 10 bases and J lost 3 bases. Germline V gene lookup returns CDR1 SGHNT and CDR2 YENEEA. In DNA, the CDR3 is TGTGCCACCCAACGGGGGGTTTACTACGAGCAGTACTTC. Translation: CATQRGVYYEQYF.

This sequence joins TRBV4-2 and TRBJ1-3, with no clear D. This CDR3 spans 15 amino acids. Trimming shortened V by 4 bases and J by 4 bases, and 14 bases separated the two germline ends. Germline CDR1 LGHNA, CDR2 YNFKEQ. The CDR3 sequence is CASSPRLFSGNTIYF. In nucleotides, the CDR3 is TGTGCCAGCAGCCCCCGCCTTTTCTCGGGAAACACCATATATTTT.

The CDR3 DNA reads as TGTGCCAGCAGTTTCACCGGGGCAGGTCACAGGACCCAGTACTTC. Translating gives CASSFTGAGHRTQYF. The chain recombines TRBV27 with TRBJ2-5; D tentatively reads TRBD1 or TRBD2 (5 bases each). CDR1 and CDR2 from the germline V gene are MNHEY and SMNVEV (reference sequence). Trimming shortened V by 3 bases and J by 7 bases, and 18 bases separated the two germline ends. This CDR3 contains 15 residues.

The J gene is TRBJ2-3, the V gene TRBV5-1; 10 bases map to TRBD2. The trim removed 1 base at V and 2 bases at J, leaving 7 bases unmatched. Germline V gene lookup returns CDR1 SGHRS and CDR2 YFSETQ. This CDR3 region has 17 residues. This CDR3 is CASSLSGLAAITDTQYF. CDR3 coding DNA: TGCGCCAGCAGCTTGTCCGGACTAGCGGCAATCACAGATACGCAGTATTTT.

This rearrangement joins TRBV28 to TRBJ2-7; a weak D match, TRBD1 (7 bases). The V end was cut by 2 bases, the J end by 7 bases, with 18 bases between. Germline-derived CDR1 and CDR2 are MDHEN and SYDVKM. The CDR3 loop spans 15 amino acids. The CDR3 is CASSLGGTAYTEQYF. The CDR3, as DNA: TGTGCCAGCAGTTTAGGCGGGACAGCCTACACAGAGCAGTACTTC.

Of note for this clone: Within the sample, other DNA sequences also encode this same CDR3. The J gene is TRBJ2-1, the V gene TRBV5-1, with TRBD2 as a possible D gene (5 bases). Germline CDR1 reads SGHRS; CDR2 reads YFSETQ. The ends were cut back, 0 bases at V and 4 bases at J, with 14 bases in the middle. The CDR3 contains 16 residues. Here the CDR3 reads CASSLVPGSSYNEQFF. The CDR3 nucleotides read TGCGCCAGCAGCTTGGTTCCGGGAAGTTCATACAATGAGCAGTTCTTC.

The CDR3 DNA follows: TGTGCCAGCAGTGAGGGGCAGGGACTAGCGGTAGATACGCAGTATTTT. Translating gives CASSEGQGLAVDTQYF. This chain joins TRBV25-1 and TRBJ2-3; 11 nucleotides agree with TRBD2. The CDR3 loop spans 16 amino acids. Looked up from germline, CDR1 is MGHDK and CDR2 is SYGVNS. V trimming: 3 bases; J trimming: 5 bases; junction bases outside the gene matches: 7.

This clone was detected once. The CDR3 DNA sequence: TGTGCCAGCAGGAATCGACGGGAGGGCCTTACCGGGGAGCTGTTTTTT. This sequence encodes CASRNRREGLTGELFF. V and J are TRBV7-8 and TRBJ2-2; 8 bases align to TRBD2. The CDR3 loop spans 16 amino acids. J was trimmed by 5 bases and V by 6 bases; bases with no gene match: 11. Germline V CDR1 and CDR2: SGHVS, FQNEAQ.

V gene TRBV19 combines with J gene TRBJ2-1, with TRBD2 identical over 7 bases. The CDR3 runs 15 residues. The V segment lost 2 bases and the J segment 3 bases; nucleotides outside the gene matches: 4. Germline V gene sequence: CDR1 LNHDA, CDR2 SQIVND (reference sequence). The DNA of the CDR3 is TGTGCCAGTAGTATACAAAGCGGGGACTACAATGAGCAGTTCTTC. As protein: CASSIQSGDYNEQFF.

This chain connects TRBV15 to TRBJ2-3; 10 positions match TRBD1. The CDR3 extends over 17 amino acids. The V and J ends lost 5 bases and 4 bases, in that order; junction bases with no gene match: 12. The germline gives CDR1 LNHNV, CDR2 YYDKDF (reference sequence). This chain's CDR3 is CATSRTGTGDTADTQYF. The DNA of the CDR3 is TGTGCCACCAGCCGGACCGGGACAGGGGATACGGCAGATACGCAGTATTTT.

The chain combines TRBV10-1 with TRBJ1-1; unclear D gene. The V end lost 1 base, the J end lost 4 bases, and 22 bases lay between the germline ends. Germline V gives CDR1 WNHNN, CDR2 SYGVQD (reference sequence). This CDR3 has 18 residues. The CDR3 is CASSELSWRWGSGTEAFF. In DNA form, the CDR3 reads TGCGCCAGCAGTGAGTTGAGTTGGCGCTGGGGTTCGGGCACTGAAGCTTTCTTT.

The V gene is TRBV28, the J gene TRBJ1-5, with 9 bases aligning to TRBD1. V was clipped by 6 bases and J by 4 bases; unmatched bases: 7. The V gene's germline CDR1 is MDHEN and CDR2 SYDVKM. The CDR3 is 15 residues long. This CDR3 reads CASSSGQGKNQPQHF. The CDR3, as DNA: TGTGCCAGCAGCTCCGGACAGGGGAAGAATCAGCCCCAGCATTTT.

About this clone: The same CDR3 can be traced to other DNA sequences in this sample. CDR3 loop: CASSPPGPYGYTF. The CDR3 DNA reads as TGTGCCAGCAGCCCCCCGGGACCCTATGGCTACACCTTC. The chain carries TRBV7-2 and TRBJ1-2, with D perhaps matching TRBD1 (5 bases). With 5 bases removed from V and 4 bases from J, the gap between germline ends came to 11 bases. The CDR3 contains 13 residues. CDR1 is SGHTA and CDR2 is FQGNSA in the germline V gene.

The CDR3 region has the DNA TGTGCCAGCAGACCAGGGTTTAATGAAAAACTGTTTTTT. Amino acid sequence: CASRPGFNEKLFF. The genes are TRBV6-6 and TRBJ1-4, with D perhaps TRBD1 (5 bases). The length of the CDR3 is 13 residues. With 6 bases removed from V and 4 bases from J, the gap between germline ends came to 9 bases. Germline V CDR1 and CDR2: MNHNY, SVGAGI (reference sequence).

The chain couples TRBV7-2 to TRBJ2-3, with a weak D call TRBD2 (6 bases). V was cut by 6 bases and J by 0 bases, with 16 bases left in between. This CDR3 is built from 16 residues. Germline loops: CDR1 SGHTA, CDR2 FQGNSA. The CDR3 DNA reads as TGTGCCAGCAGGCCCCCCGGCGGGACTAGCACAGATACGCAGTATTTT. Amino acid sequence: CASRPPGGTSTDTQYF.

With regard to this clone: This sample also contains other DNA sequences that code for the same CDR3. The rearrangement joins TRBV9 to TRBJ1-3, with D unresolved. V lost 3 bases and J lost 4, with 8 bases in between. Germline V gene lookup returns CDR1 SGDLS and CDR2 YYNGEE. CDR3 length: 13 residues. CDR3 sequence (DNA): TGTGCCAGCAGCGGATCACAAGGAAACACCATATATTTT. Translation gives CASSGSQGNTIYF.

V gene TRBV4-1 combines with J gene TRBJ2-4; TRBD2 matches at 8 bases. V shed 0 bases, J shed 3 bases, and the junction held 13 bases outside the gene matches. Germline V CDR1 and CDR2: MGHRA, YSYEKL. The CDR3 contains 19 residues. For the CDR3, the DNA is TGCGCCAGCAGCCAAGAGCCCGGTGTTTTGGCGGGGGGCAAAAACATTCAGTACTTC. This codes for CASSQEPGVLAGGKNIQYF.

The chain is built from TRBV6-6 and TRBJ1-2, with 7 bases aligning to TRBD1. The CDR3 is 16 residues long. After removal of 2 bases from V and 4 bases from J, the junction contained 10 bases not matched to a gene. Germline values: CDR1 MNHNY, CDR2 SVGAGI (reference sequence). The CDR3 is CASSYESGAGGYGYTF. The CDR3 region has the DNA TGTGCCAGCAGTTACGAATCCGGGGCAGGGGGCTATGGCTACACCTTC.

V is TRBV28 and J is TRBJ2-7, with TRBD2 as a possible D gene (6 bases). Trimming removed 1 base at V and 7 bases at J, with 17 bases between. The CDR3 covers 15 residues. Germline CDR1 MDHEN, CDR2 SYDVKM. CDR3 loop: CASSLFLAPQREQYF. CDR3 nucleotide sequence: TGTGCCAGCAGTTTATTCCTAGCGCCTCAAAGAGAGCAGTACTTC.

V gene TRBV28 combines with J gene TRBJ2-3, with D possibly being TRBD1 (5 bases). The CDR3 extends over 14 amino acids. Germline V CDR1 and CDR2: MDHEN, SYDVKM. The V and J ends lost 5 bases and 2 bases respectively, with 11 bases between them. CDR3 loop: CASSTDRSTDTQYF. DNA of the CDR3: TGTGCCAGCAGTACCGACAGATCCACAGATACGCAGTATTTT.

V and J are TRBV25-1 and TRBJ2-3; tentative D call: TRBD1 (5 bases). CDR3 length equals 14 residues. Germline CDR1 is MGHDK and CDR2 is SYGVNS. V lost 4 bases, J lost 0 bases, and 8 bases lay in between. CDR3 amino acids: CASSGTISTDTQYF. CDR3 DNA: TGTGCCAGCAGTGGGACAATCAGCACAGATACGCAGTATTTT. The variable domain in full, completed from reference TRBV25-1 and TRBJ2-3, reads EADIYQTPRYLVIGTGKKITLECSQTMGHDKMYWYQQDPGMELHLIHYSYGVNSTEKGDLSSESTVSRIRTEHFPLTLESARPSHTSQYLCASSGTISTDTQYFGPGTRLTVL.

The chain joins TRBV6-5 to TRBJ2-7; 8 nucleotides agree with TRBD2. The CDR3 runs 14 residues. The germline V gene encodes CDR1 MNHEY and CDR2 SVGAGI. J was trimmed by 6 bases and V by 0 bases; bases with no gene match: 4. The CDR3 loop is CASSYSILAVEQYF. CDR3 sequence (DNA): TGTGCCAGCAGTTACTCGATACTAGCGGTCGAGCAGTACTTC.

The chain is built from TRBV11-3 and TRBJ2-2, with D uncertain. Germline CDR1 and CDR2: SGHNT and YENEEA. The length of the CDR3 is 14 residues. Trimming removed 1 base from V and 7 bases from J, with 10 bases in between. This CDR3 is CASSLAPEVGELFF. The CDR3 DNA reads TGTGCCAGCAGCTTAGCCCCCGAGGTCGGGGAGCTGTTTTTT.

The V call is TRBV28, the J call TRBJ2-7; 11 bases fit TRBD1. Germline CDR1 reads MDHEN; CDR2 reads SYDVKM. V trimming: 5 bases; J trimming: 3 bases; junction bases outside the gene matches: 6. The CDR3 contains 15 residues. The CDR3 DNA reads TGTGCCAGCAGTCCAAGGACAGGGGGCCGCTACGAGCAGTACTTC. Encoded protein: CASSPRTGGRYEQYF. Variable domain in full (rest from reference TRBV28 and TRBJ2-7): DVKVTQSSRYLVKRTGEKVFLECVQDMDHENMFWYRQDPGLGLRLIYFSYDVKMKEKGDIPEGYSVSREKKERFSLILESASTNQTSMYLCASSPRTGGRYEQYFGPGTRLTVT.

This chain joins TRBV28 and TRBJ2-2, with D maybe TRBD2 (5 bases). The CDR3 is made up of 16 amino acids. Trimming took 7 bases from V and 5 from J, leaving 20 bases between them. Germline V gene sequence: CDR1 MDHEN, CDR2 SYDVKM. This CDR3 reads CASIRREAGRTGELFF. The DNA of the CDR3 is TGTGCCAGCATCCGGCGAGAGGCGGGTCGAACCGGGGAGCTGTTTTTT.

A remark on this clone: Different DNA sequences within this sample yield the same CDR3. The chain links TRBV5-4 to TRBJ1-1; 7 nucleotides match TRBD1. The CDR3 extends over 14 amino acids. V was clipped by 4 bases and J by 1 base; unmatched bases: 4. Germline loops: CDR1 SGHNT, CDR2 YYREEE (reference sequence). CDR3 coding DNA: TGTGCCAGCAGCCTAGACAGGGCGAACACTGAAGCTTTCTTT. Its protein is CASSLDRANTEAFF.

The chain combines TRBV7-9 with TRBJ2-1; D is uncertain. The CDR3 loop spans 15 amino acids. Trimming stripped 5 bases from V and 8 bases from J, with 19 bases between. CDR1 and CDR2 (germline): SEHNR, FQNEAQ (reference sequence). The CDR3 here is CASSPTGRDFDEQFF. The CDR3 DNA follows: TGTGCCAGCAGCCCCACCGGCCGCGATTTCGATGAGCAGTTCTTC.